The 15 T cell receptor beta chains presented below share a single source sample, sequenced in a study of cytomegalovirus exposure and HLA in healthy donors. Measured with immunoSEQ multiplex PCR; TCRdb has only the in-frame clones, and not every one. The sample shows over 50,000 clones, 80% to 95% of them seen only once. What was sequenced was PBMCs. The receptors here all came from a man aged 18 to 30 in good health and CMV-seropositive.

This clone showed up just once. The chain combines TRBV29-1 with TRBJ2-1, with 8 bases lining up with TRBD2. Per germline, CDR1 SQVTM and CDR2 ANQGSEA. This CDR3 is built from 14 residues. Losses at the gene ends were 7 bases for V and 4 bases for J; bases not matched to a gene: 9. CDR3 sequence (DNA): TGCAGCGCCGAAGCGGGAGAATTGTACAATGAGCAGTTCTTC. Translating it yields CSAEAGELYNEQFF.

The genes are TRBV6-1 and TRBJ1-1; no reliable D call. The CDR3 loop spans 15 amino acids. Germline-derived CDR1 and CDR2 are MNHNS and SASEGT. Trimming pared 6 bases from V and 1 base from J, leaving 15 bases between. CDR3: CASRKTSGPNTEAFF. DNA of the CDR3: TGTGCCAGCAGGAAAACCTCTGGGCCGAACACTGAAGCTTTCTTT.

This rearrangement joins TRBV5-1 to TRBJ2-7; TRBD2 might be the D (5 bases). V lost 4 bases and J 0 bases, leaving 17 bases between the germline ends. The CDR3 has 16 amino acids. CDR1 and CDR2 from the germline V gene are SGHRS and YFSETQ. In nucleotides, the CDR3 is TGCGCCAGCAGCCCAGACCCCCGGGATATCTCCTACGAGCAGTACTTC. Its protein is CASSPDPRDISYEQYF. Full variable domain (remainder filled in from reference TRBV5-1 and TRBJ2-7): KAGVTQTPRYLIKTRGQQVTLSCSPISGHRSVSWYQQTPGQGLQFLFEYFSETQRNKGNFPGRFSGRQFSNSRSEMNVSTLELGDSALYLCASSPDPRDISYEQYFGPGTRLTVT.

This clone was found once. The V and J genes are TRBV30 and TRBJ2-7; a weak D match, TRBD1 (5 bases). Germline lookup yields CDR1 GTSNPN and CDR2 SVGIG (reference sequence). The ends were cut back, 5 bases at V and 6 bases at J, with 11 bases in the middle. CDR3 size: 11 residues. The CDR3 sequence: CAWSGRREQYF. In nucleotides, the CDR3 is TGTGCCTGGTCAGGGCGGCGCGAGCAGTACTTC.

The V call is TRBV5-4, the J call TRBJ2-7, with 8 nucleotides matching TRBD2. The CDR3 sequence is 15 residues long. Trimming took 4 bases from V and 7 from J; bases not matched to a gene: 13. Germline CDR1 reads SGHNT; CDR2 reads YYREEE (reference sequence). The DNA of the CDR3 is TGTGCCAGCAGCAGACCACATTCTAGCGGGTCGGAGCAGTACTTC. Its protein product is CASSRPHSSGSEQYF.

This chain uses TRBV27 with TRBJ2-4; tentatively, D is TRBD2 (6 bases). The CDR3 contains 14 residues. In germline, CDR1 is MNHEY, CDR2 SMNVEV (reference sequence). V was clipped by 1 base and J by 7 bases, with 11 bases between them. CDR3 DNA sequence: TGTGCCAGCAGTTTATGGTCCGCGGGGAACATTCAGTACTTC. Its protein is CASSLWSAGNIQYF.

CDR3 loop: CASSQIFPAPSGTQYF. The CDR3 nucleotides are TGTGCCAGCAGCCAGATATTTCCGGCCCCCTCGGGAACCCAGTACTTC. The chain recombines TRBV14 with TRBJ2-5; tentatively, D is TRBD2 (5 bases). V was shortened by 3 bases and J by 8 bases, with 22 bases between the two germline ends. This CDR3 comprises 16 residues. The germline CDR1 and CDR2 sequences are SGHDN and FVKESK.

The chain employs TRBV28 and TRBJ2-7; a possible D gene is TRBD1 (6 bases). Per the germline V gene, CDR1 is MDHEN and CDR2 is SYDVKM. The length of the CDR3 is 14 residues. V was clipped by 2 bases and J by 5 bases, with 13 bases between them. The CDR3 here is CASSLEQGSDEQYF. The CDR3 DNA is TGTGCCAGCAGTTTAGAACAGGGTAGCGACGAGCAGTACTTC. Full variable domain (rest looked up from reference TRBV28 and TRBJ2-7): DVKVTQSSRYLVKRTGEKVFLECVQDMDHENMFWYRQDPGLGLRLIYFSYDVKMKEKGDIPEGYSVSREKKERFSLILESASTNQTSMYLCASSLEQGSDEQYFGPGTRLTVT.

The CDR3 protein is CASSLGETDTQYF. CDR3 nucleotides: TGTGCCAGCAGTTTAGGGGAGACAGATACGCAGTATTTT. The V call is TRBV28, the J call TRBJ2-3; D may be TRBD2 (5 bases). Germline assignment: CDR1 MDHEN and CDR2 SYDVKM. The ends were cut back, 2 bases at V and 3 bases at J, with 6 bases in the middle. The CDR3 is 13 residues long.

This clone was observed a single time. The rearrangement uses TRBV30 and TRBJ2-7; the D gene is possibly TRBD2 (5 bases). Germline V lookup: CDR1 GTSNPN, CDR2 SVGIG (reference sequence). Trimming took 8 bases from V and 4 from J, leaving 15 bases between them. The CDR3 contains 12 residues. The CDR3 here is CAMPNPGYEQYF. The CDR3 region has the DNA TGTGCCATGCCTAACCCGGGGTACGAGCAGTACTTC.

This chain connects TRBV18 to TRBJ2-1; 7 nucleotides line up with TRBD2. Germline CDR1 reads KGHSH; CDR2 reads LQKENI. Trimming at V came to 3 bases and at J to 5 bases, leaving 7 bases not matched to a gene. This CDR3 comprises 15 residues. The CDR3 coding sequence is TGTGCCAGCTCACCGGGCGCAGGGAGGGACAATGAGCAGTTCTTC. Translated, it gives CASSPGAGRDNEQFF.

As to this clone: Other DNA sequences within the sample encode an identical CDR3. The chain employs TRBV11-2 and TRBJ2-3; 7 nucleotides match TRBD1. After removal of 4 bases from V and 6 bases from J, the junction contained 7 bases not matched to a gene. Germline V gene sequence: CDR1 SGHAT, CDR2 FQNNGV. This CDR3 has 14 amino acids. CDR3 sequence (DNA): TGTGCCAGCAGCTCCGGGACAGTAGCGGATACGCAGTATTTT. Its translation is CASSSGTVADTQYF.

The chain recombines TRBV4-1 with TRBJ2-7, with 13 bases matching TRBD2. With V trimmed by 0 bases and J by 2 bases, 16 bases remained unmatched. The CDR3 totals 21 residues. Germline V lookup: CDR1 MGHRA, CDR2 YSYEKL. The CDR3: CASSQDLPAPGLAGNPYEQYF. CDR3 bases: TGCGCCAGCAGCCAAGATTTACCCGCCCCGGGACTAGCGGGAAACCCCTACGAGCAGTACTTC.

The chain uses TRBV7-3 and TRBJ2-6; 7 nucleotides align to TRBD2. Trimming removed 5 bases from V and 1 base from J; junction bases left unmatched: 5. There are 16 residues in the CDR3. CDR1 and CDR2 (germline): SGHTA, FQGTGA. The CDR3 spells CASSPPGGSGANVLTF. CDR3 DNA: TGTGCCAGCAGCCCCCCGGGGGGATCTGGGGCCAACGTCCTGACTTTC.

The CDR3 DNA is TGTGCCAGCATACTCTCCCGACAGGGGGCGCGCGATGAGCAGTTCTTC. As protein: CASILSRQGARDEQFF. The chain employs TRBV2 and TRBJ2-1, with 10 bases aligning to TRBD1. The CDR3 has 16 amino acids. J was trimmed by 8 bases and V by 7 bases; bases with no gene match: 14. CDR1 is SNHLY, CDR2 FYNNEI, per germline.